This T cell receptor (beta chain) was recovered during a study of vaccination and CD4 T cells after COVID-19 (dated by TCRdb to between 2021 and 2024). A note on the overall study: SARS-CoV-2 positivity had been established in the convalescent patients by nasal swab PCR, and mild disease was recorded in several of these patients and severe disease in one. Post-COVID blood samples from convalescent patients were collected a median of roughly 100 days after diagnosis, with a range of 35 to 161 days. In the convalescent cohort there were six males and four females, among whom were two Hispanic individuals, seven Caucasians, two Asians and one multiracial person. Control cultures used a CEFX viral epitope pool as positive control, an HIV-1 Nef peptide pool as negative control, or no peptide. Overlapping spike peptide pools from SARS-CoV-2 and from the common cold coronaviruses HCoV-NL63, HCoV-OC43 and HCoV-229E were used as culture stimuli. Post-vaccine blood samples were collected a median of 72 days after the second vaccine dose, ranging from about 12 to 250 days. Two doses of either the Pfizer-BioNTech BNT162b2 vaccine (n=8) or the Moderna mRNA-1273 vaccine (n=2) were administered to participants. In around ten COVID-19 convalescent patients and a handful of infection-naive healthy vaccine recipients, the spike-specific CD4+ TCR repertoire before mRNA vaccination was compared with the repertoire after mRNA vaccination.

Taken with the paper, the label for treatment or condition translates to: 10-day PBMC culture with coronavirus spike peptide pools or control peptides (ViraFEST assay). The ViraFEST assay, used in the study, expanded antigen-specific T cells with peptide pools and then identified the expanded clonotypes through TCR sequencing. The convalescent patients' positive SARS-CoV-2 PCR tests fell between March and December 2020, which was before the Alpha, Beta and Delta variants emerged in the United States. Each well held about 2.2 million PBMCs cultured in IMDM containing roughly 5% human AB serum and around 9.2 IU/ml IL-2, with roughly 10 ug/ml peptide pools added. On days 3 and 7, half of the culture medium was replaced with fresh IL-2-containing medium. Once the cells had been in culture for about 10 days, the EasySep CD4+ T cell isolation kit was used to isolate CD4+ T cells by negative selection. Ficoll-Paque Plus gradient centrifugation was used to isolate PBMCs from whole blood, and the isolated PBMCs were then either used fresh or cryopreserved at -140C. Each culture condition was generally run in triplicate wells.

Details on this clonotype: It lacks a known antigen. No base quality values were provided; no much bigger clone lies one nucleotide off.

Library preparation used PCR. TCR sequencing of DNA from cultured CD4+ T cells used the Oncomine TCR Beta short-read assay at the Johns Hopkins FTIC core. Genomic DNA was extracted from the cultured CD4+ T cells with the QIAamp micro DNA kit. Oncomine TCR Beta libraries from cultured CD4+ T cells were pooled using unique dual indexes and sequenced on an Illumina iSeq 100. The original methods were these. Non-productive sequences were removed, and CDR3s that did not start with C, did not end with F or W, or were shorter than 7 amino acids were discarded. Antigen-specific clonotypes were identified using the MANAFEST web application through comparison of peptide-stimulated wells with reference and other culture wells. Positive clones required FDR below 0.05, an odds ratio above 5, and productive frequency above 0.1% in at least two of three replicate wells. A clonotype was classed as cross-reactive if the clonotype showed significant expansion both in SARS-CoV-2 spike wells and in at least one common cold coronavirus spike condition. Similarity between CDR3 sequences was evaluated in R version 3.6.1 using Levenshtein distances (stringdist) and unrooted phylogenetic trees (ape). The public reads were run again by TCRdb, first through fastp at Q25 and then through MiXCR, and only productive beta chains were kept. A single entry per CDR3 protein holds the most common genes and DNA from its merged rows. TCRdb's processing, not the study's, gives the V and J calls here. In all, the sample holds about 14,000 distinct CDR3 sequences, and around a third of those were seen once. 9% to 13% of the sample is held by the ten biggest clonotypes.

The CDR3 numbers 18 residues from cysteine through phenylalanine. Just CDR3 DNA is preserved here, 54 bases in frame from base 1. V ends up 3 bases short and J 5 bases short, with an unmatched junction base count of 12. CDR1 and CDR2, per the germline V gene, are MNHNS and SASEGT. Overall study outcomes, separate from this receptor: The number of convalescent patients in the study was relatively small, and the study did not examine early timepoints following natural infection. The median count of SARS-CoV-2-reactive clonotypes went up from under 25 after infection to a few dozen after vaccination, although the change was not significant. Nearly all vaccine-specific clones in convalescent patients (304 of 307) were mono-reactive for SARS-CoV-2 spike rather than cross-reactive with common cold coronaviruses. In convalescent patients, a median 86.3% of post-vaccine SARS-CoV-2-reactive clones were detected only after vaccination, suggesting vaccine-specific priming.

Source material: CD4+ T cells from blood, cultured in vitro. This sequence originates from a human donor who had recovered from COVID-19. The chain joins TRBV6-1 to TRBJ2-5; 13 central bases correspond to TRBD2. The CDR3 sequence is CASSEGKLAGGPYETQYF. In nucleotides, the sequence is TGTGCCAGCAGTGAGGGTAAACTAGCGGGAGGGCCTTACGAGACCCAGTACTTC.